This paragraph covers one T cell receptor (beta chain) sequence. Produced via immunoSEQ multiplex PCR; TCRdb's table is partial and in-frame only. The sample contains about 59,000 clones, 75% to 95% of which appear only once. Germline loops: CDR1 MNHEY, CDR2 SVGEGT. This CDR3 spans 15 amino acids. The V segment lost 2 bases and the J segment 3 bases; nucleotides outside the gene matches: 2. These data originate in a study of blood T cell repertoires in COVID-19. Source material: peripheral blood. J is TRBJ2-2 and V is TRBV6-2 or TRBV6-3; TRBD1 matches at 8 bases. The TCR originated in an elderly man with acute or convalescent COVID-19. The CDR3 coding sequence is TGTGCCAGCAGTTACGAGGACAGGGACACCGGGGAGCTGTTTTTT. It codes for CASSYEDRDTGELFF.